The 12 T cell receptor beta chains below were found in one sample sequenced in a study of tissue T cells after allogeneic stem cell transplantation (dated by TCRdb to between 2021 and 2024). This specimen's time point label, per the study, means: mouse harvest day 14 after allogeneic transplant. Each mouse graft, delivered by tail vein injection, combined 10^6 splenic CD5+ T cells with 10^7 T-cell-depleted bone marrow cells. Libraries were built with the immunoSEQ multiplex PCR assay. As stored in TCRdb, this immuneACCESS dataset retains in-frame rearrangements with V and J assigned. A fraction of the clones does not appear; measured against another copy, unresolved V genes explain less than half of the discrepancy, and the remainder lacks a known reason. In this sample the table shows 4,000 to 4,500 clones, less than 60% of which occur a single time. Approximately 35% of the sample is taken by the ten largest.

Sequencing input: lymph node tissue. Receptor source: a female BALB/c mouse given C57BL/6 T cells with graft-versus-host disease after an allogeneic hematopoietic cell transplant.

This clone is medium-sized (0.01 to 0.1%) by share. Each gene name is a mouse one. The sequenced part of the CDR3 DNA is TGTGCCAGCAGTCTCGGACAGAACACCGGGCAGCTCTAC. Amino acid sequence: CASSLGQNTGQLY. The CDR3 in full is CASSLGQNTGQLYF. The chain recombines TRBV26 with TRBJ2-2, with D possibly matching TRBD1 (6 bases). The read stops 1 residue short of the end of the CDR3; the missing end is completed from the germline J gene. V lost 3 bases to trimming and J lost 2 bases, with 7 bases between them. The CDR3 length is 14 residues. Germline loops: CDR1 KGHPV, CDR2 FQNQEV (reference sequence).

A note on this clone: Gene names refer to mouse genes. Read coverage stops 1 residue before the CDR3 terminus; the germline J gene supplies the remainder. V and J are TRBV23 and TRBJ2-1; the table's D call TRBD1 went unverified against the DNA. This CDR3 has 16 amino acids. Looked up from germline, CDR1 is KGHTA and CDR2 is FQNQQP. CDR3 DNA, as far as it was read: TGCTCCAGCAGTCAATCGAAGGGGGCCAACTATGCTGAGCAGTTC. Protein product: CSSSQSKGANYAEQF. The full CDR3 protein reads CSSSQSKGANYAEQFF.

This clone was counted only a few times. The germline and genes are mouse ones. The observed sequence ends 1 residue before the CDR3 terminus, with the missing tail filled in from the germline J gene. The chain has TRBV14 and TRBJ1-1; no clear D gene. Germline assignment: CDR1 SGHDT and CDR2 FRDEAV. Trimming took off 2 bases at V and 0 bases at J, with 2 bases between the two ends. The CDR3 runs to 12 residues. This CDR3 reads CASSFQNTEVFF. CDR3 DNA, as far as it was read: TGTGCCAGCAGTTTTCAGAACACAGAAGTCTTC.

On this clone: Any gene name here is a mouse gene name. With the read ending 1 residue before the CDR3 end, the germline J gene is used to fill in that end. This chain joins TRBV3 and TRBJ2-5, with 9 nucleotides matching TRBD2. The CDR3 extends over 16 amino acids. The germline CDR1 and CDR2 sequences are SNHLY and FYNGKV (reference sequence). Losses at the gene ends were 5 bases for V and 0 bases for J; bases not matched to a gene: 6. Partial CDR3 DNA: TGTGCCAGCAGCCCTAGACTGGGGGTTAACCAAGACACCCAGTAC. It is translated as CASSPRLGVNQDTQY. The complete CDR3 protein is CASSPRLGVNQDTQYF.

Regarding this clone: Genes and germline come from the mouse. The CDR3 end lies 1 residue beyond the end of the read and is filled in from the germline J gene. The chain is built from TRBV26 and TRBJ1-2, with D possibly TRBD1 on 6 matching bases. V was cut by 4 bases and J by 0 bases, with 6 bases left in between. The CDR3 length is 13 residues. The germline V gene encodes CDR1 KGHPV and CDR2 FQNQEV (reference sequence). The CDR3 region is CASSRTANSDYTF. Partial CDR3 DNA: TGTGCCAGCAGTCGGACAGCAAACTCCGACTACACC.

A word on this clone: The gene symbols are mouse symbols. The read terminates 1 residue ahead of where the CDR3 ends, so the germline J gene completes it. The V gene is TRBV13-1, the J gene TRBJ1-6; D is uncertain. TRBJ1-6 is marked as an open reading frame, function uncertain. V lost 2 bases and J lost 4, with 7 bases in between. Germline-derived CDR1 and CDR2 are NSHNY and SYGAGN. CDR3 length: 14 amino acids. The part of the CDR3 DNA that was read is TGTGCCAGCAGTGAACGGACTTATAATTCGCCCCTCTAC. Residues: CASSERTYNSPLY. In full, the CDR3 reads CASSERTYNSPLYF.

This clone was counted only a few times. A junction end diverges from the germline sequence, so it may reflect a read error. Here the gene names and germline are mouse. Read coverage stops 1 residue before the CDR3 terminus; the germline J gene supplies the remainder. In the same sample, other DNA sequences code for this CDR3. The gene calls are TRBV15 and TRBJ1-3; 10 bases are shared with TRBD1. Germline lookup yields CDR1 SGHND and CDR2 FRSKSL. This CDR3 region has 16 residues. The CDR3 DNA, read in part, is TGTGCAAGCAGCTCGACCGGGACAGGGGCTGGAAATACGCTCTAT. It yields the protein CASSSTGTGAGNTLY. The whole CDR3 protein is CASSSTGTGAGNTLYF.

As for this clone: Gene names and germline match the mouse. Partial CDR3 DNA: TGTGCCAGCAGTATGGACTGGGGGGCCCTCTATGAACAGTAC. This sequence encodes CASSMDWGALYEQY. The whole CDR3 protein is CASSMDWGALYEQYF. This rearrangement joins TRBV26 to TRBJ2-7, with 11 bases aligning to TRBD2. With the read ending 1 residue before the CDR3 end, the germline J gene is used to fill in that end. The CDR3 length is 15 residues. CDR1 and CDR2 from the germline V gene are KGHPV and FQNQEV (reference sequence). The trim removed 5 bases at V and 3 bases at J, leaving 6 bases unmatched. Supplemented by reference TRBV26 and TRBJ2-7, the full variable domain reads NSKVIQTPRYLVKGQGQKAKMRCIPEKGHPVVFWYQQNKNNEFKFLINFQNQEVLQQIDMTEKRFSAECPSNSPCSLEIQSSEAGDSALYLCASSMDWGALYEQYFGPGTRLTVL.

Worth noting for this clone: Gene names and germline refer to mouse. The read falls 1 residue short of the CDR3 end, and the missing part is taken from the germline J gene. The rearrangement joins TRBV26 to TRBJ1-1; 7 positions agree with TRBD1. Germline CDR1 reads KGHPV; CDR2 reads FQNQEV (reference sequence). This CDR3 is 13 amino acids long. After removal of 3 bases from V and 3 bases from J, the junction contained 1 base not matched to a gene. The DNA read from the CDR3 is TGTGCCAGCAGTCTACAGGGGCACACAGAAGTCTTC. Its protein product is CASSLQGHTEVF. The full CDR3 is CASSLQGHTEVFF.

By share, this clone counts as medium-sized. All gene names here are mouse names. Coverage ceases 1 residue before the CDR3 finishes, and the germline J gene fills in the end. The rearrangement links TRBV13-2 to TRBJ2-7; TRBD2 is a possible D gene (6 bases). Germline-derived CDR1 and CDR2 are NNHNN and SYGAGS (reference sequence). V lost 0 bases and J 4 bases, leaving 14 bases between the germline ends. The CDR3 covers 15 residues. The CDR3 spells CASGDATGLIYEQYF. CDR3 DNA, as far as it was read: TGTGCCAGCGGTGATGCAACGGGACTTATTTATGAACAGTAC.

Of note for this clone: Mouse gene names apply. The CDR3 is cut off 1 residue early in the read; its end comes from the germline J gene. This chain links TRBV1 with TRBJ2-2; 8 bases are a match to TRBD2. The CDR3 runs 15 residues. Germline-derived CDR1 and CDR2 are NSQYPW and LRSPGD (reference sequence). V gave up 3 bases and J gave up 4 bases; unmatched junction bases: 4. CDR3 DNA (partial): TGCACCTGCAGTGCTGGGGGGGGCGCCACCGGGCAGCTCTAC. It translates to CTCSAGGGATGQLY. The entire CDR3 reads CTCSAGGGATGQLYF.

This clone was counted only a few times. The listed genes are named as in mouse. Incomplete CDR3 DNA: TGTGCAAGCAGCTTAGAACAGAACACAGAAGTCTTC. Translating gives CASSLEQNTEVF. The full CDR3 protein reads CASSLEQNTEVFF. This rearrangement joins TRBV16 to TRBJ1-1, with no clear D. The read ends 1 residue shy of where the CDR3 ends; the end is completed using the germline J gene. V was shortened by 0 bases and J by 0 bases, with 2 bases between the two germline ends. CDR1 and CDR2 from the germline V gene are SGHSA and FRNQAP. This CDR3 is 13 amino acids long.